Shown below are 27 T cell receptor beta chains from a single sample sequenced in a study of blood T cell repertoires in COVID-19. Profiled with immunoSEQ multiplex PCR; TCRdb holds only in-frame clones, not every one. This table has roughly 300,000 clones, 86% appearing once. Material for sequencing was peripheral blood. The receptors come from a woman in her 50s with acute or convalescent COVID-19.

As regards this clone: In the same sample, other DNA sequences code for this CDR3. V gene TRBV7-2 combines with J gene TRBJ2-5, with D perhaps matching TRBD1 (5 bases). Germline values: CDR1 SGHTA, CDR2 FQGNSA. This CDR3 has 13 residues. V lost 2 bases to trimming and J lost 2 bases, with 6 bases between them. CDR3 sequence reads: CASSLNRQETQYF. The CDR3 region has the DNA TGTGCCAGCAGCTTAAACAGGCAAGAGACCCAGTACTTC.

The chain uses TRBV5-4 and TRBJ2-5; D perhaps matches TRBD2 (5 bases). Germline V gives CDR1 SGHNT, CDR2 YYREEE (reference sequence). This CDR3 spans 13 amino acids. V was pared by 3 bases and J by 2 bases, with 8 bases between. The CDR3 here is CASSSDLQETQYF. The CDR3 coding sequence is TGTGCCAGCAGCTCGGACTTGCAAGAGACCCAGTACTTC. Filled out from reference TRBV5-4 and TRBJ2-5, the complete variable domain reads ETGVTQSPTHLIKTRGQQVTLRCSSQSGHNTVSWYQQALGQGPQFIFQYYREEENGRGNFPPRFSGLQFPNYSSELNVNALELDDSALYLCASSSDLQETQYFGPGTRLLVL.

The chain joins TRBV15 to TRBJ1-5; D is unclear. Germline V gene lookup returns CDR1 LNHNV and CDR2 YYDKDF (reference sequence). V gave up 4 bases and J gave up 0 bases, with 10 bases separating them. The CDR3 extends over 15 amino acids. The CDR3 spells CATSTRPSSNQPQHF. The CDR3 bases are TGTGCCACCAGCACTCGGCCTAGTAGCAATCAGCCCCAGCATTTT.

The chain couples TRBV7-2 to TRBJ2-3, with a possible D match to TRBD2 (5 bases). This CDR3 region has 15 residues. The germline V gene has CDR1 SGHTA and CDR2 FQGNSA. The ends were cut back, 5 bases at V and 0 bases at J, with 12 bases in the middle. The CDR3 region is CASSLGLGSTDTQYF. The CDR3 nucleotides are TGTGCCAGCAGCCTTGGACTTGGTAGCACAGATACGCAGTATTTT.

This chain connects TRBV5-1 to TRBJ2-7; the D gene is possibly TRBD2 (6 bases). V lost 4 bases to trimming and J lost 1 base, with 18 bases between them. Germline CDR1 and CDR2: SGHRS and YFSETQ. The CDR3 is made up of 16 amino acids. CDR3 nucleotide sequence: TGCGCCAGCAGCCCCGGCCGGGGGTCTATTTCCTACGAGCAGTACTTC. Amino acid sequence: CASSPGRGSISYEQYF.

The rearrangement joins TRBV20-1 to TRBJ1-2, with D perhaps TRBD1 (6 bases). The CDR3 contains 11 residues. V lost 3 bases and J 8 bases, leaving 10 bases between the germline ends. Germline V gene lookup returns CDR1 DFQATT and CDR2 SNEGSKA (reference sequence). The CDR3 DNA reads TGCAGTGCTAGGCCAGGGGAAGGCTACACCTTC. Protein sequence: CSARPGEGYTF.

The J gene is TRBJ2-7, the V gene TRBV28; D not resolved. Germline values: CDR1 MDHEN, CDR2 SYDVKM. CDR3 length equals 14 residues. Trimming removed 2 bases at V and 5 bases at J, with 13 bases between. This CDR3 is CASSLMAGAHEQYF. The CDR3 DNA sequence: TGTGCCAGCAGTTTAATGGCAGGTGCCCACGAGCAGTACTTC.

The J gene is TRBJ1-2, the V gene TRBV28; D may be TRBD1 (5 bases). Trimming removed 6 bases at V and 4 bases at J, with 18 bases between. This CDR3 has 15 amino acids. CDR1 MDHEN and CDR2 SYDVKM come from the germline V gene. The CDR3 region has the DNA TGTGCCAGCAGGGGAGGGACTGCCTTCACCTATGGCTACACCTTC. Amino acids: CASRGGTAFTYGYTF.

This clone was picked up a small number of times. This chain uses TRBV6-2 or TRBV6-3 with TRBJ1-5, with a possible D match to TRBD1 (6 bases). The CDR3 has 17 amino acids. Trimming took off 5 bases at V and 0 bases at J, with 17 bases between the two ends. The germline gives CDR1 MNHEY, CDR2 SVGEGT. The CDR3 sequence: CASSRPGQPYSNQPQHF. Here the CDR3 DNA reads TGTGCCAGCAGTAGGCCAGGACAGCCGTATAGCAATCAGCCCCAGCATTTT.

The chain recombines TRBV5-1 with TRBJ2-7, with 7 bases aligning to TRBD2. Germline V lookup: CDR1 SGHRS, CDR2 YFSETQ. There are 16 residues in the CDR3. With 1 base clipped from V and 5 bases from J, the junction kept 12 bases outside the gene matches. This CDR3 is CASSLRPAGDINEQYF. The CDR3 DNA sequence: TGCGCCAGCAGCTTGAGGCCGGCGGGAGATATTAACGAGCAGTACTTC.

The chain employs TRBV18 and TRBJ1-1; D gene uncertain. Germline values: CDR1 KGHSH, CDR2 LQKENI. Deletions cut 2 bases from V and 4 bases from J, with 14 bases between. The length of the CDR3 is 15 residues. The DNA for the CDR3 is TGTGCCAGCTCACCAATACCACTTAGGAGCACTGAAGCTTTCTTT. Protein: CASSPIPLRSTEAFF.

The gene calls are TRBV7-2 and TRBJ2-7; perhaps TRBD2 as D (5 bases). The CDR3 extends over 13 amino acids. CDR1 is SGHTA and CDR2 is FQGNSA in the germline V gene. V was clipped by 5 bases and J by 6 bases, with 14 bases between them. The CDR3 DNA sequence: TGTGCCAGCAGCAGTGGCCGACTAAGCGAGCAGTACTTC. Residues: CASSSGRLSEQYF.

This rearrangement joins TRBV7-9 to TRBJ2-7; D gene uncertain. The V gene lost 1 base and the J gene lost 6 bases, with 13 bases spanning the gap. CDR3 size: 14 residues. Per germline, CDR1 SEHNR and CDR2 FQNEAQ (reference sequence). The CDR3 DNA sequence: TGTGCCAGCAGCTTAGGTGGCAGTACCCTCGAGCAGTACTTC. It translates to CASSLGGSTLEQYF.

This chain uses TRBV6-6 with TRBJ1-5, with D hard to call. This CDR3 contains 13 residues. V was pared by 5 bases and J by 2 bases, with 7 bases between. CDR1 and CDR2 from the germline V gene are MNHNY and SVGAGI (reference sequence). The CDR3 bases are TGTGCCAGCAGTCCGGGAGGCAATCAGCCCCAGCATTTT. Its protein product is CASSPGGNQPQHF.

The chain employs TRBV9 and TRBJ2-7; TRBD1 is a possible D gene (5 bases). Germline lookup yields CDR1 SGDLS and CDR2 YYNGEE. The CDR3 covers 16 residues. V lost 0 bases and J lost 2, with 15 bases in between. The chain's CDR3 is CASSVGGRAQTYEQYF. CDR3 DNA sequence: TGTGCCAGCAGCGTAGGGGGCCGGGCACAAACCTACGAGCAGTACTTC.

The rearrangement links TRBV15 to TRBJ1-2; D not resolved. CDR3 length equals 13 residues. Germline CDR1 is LNHNV and CDR2 is YYDKDF (reference sequence). V gave up 1 base and J gave up 8 bases, with 11 bases separating them. CDR3 sequence (DNA): TGTGCCACCAGCAGAGCGGCTGGAGTGGGCTACACCTTC. Protein sequence: CATSRAAGVGYTF.

The chain has TRBV28 and TRBJ2-7; D call uncertain. With 1 base removed from V and 2 bases from J, the gap between germline ends came to 12 bases. The CDR3 loop spans 15 amino acids. Germline assignment: CDR1 MDHEN and CDR2 SYDVKM. The CDR3 coding sequence is TGTGCCAGCAGTTTATCGGCGACGGGTACCTACGAGCAGTACTTC. Protein sequence: CASSLSATGTYEQYF.

The J gene is TRBJ1-1, the V gene TRBV9; TRBD1 aligns across 9 bases. J lost 7 bases, V lost 2 bases, and 9 bases had no gene match. This CDR3 spans 15 amino acids. Germline lookup yields CDR1 SGDLS and CDR2 YYNGEE. This chain's CDR3 is CASSVRDRVGDEAFF. Written as DNA, the CDR3 is TGTGCCAGCAGCGTCCGGGACAGGGTGGGGGATGAAGCTTTCTTT.

The chain combines TRBV28 with TRBJ2-6; D is unclear. Germline values: CDR1 MDHEN, CDR2 SYDVKM. The CDR3 contains 15 residues. Between the trimmed V and J ends, which lost 11 bases and 0 bases, there was a span of 14 bases. CDR3 nucleotides: TGTGCCGCGAGTCGTCCGAGCTCTGGGGCCAACGTCCTGACTTTC. This codes for CAASRPSSGANVLTF.

In this sample, this clone turned up once. V and J are TRBV10-3 and TRBJ1-5, with D perhaps TRBD1 (5 bases). The V end was cut by 0 bases, the J end by 4 bases, with 7 bases between. Germline values: CDR1 ENHRY, CDR2 SYGVKD. The CDR3 spans 14 residues. The CDR3 sequence is CAISESGGNQPQHF. The CDR3 DNA reads TGTGCCATCAGTGAGTCGGGGGGTAATCAGCCCCAGCATTTT.

The chain employs TRBV24-1 and TRBJ2-1; 8 nucleotides align to TRBD2. The junction had 13 bases not matched to a gene; V was cut back by 4 bases and J by 6 bases. CDR1 and CDR2 (germline): KGHDR, SFDVKD. The CDR3 has 17 amino acids. In nucleotides, the CDR3 is TGTGCCACCAGTGACCCCGGAGCGGGAGTAGGGGTCAATGAGCAGTTCTTC. Translating it yields CATSDPGAGVGVNEQFF.

The chain uses TRBV7-2 and TRBJ2-7; D might be TRBD2 (5 bases). Trimming cost V 5 bases and J 0 bases, with 17 bases left between them. The CDR3 is 16 residues long. Germline loops: CDR1 SGHTA, CDR2 FQGNSA. The CDR3 protein is CASSIPGVVASYEQYF. The CDR3 region has the DNA TGTGCCAGCAGCATACCCGGGGTCGTAGCCTCCTACGAGCAGTACTTC.

The rearrangement links TRBV5-1 to TRBJ2-7, with TRBD1 matching 7 bases. The ends lost 4 bases at V and 2 bases at J; junction bases unmatched: 6. This CDR3 is built from 14 residues. Germline-derived CDR1 and CDR2 are SGHRS and YFSETQ. CDR3 sequence reads: CASSGTGTAYEQYF. In DNA, the CDR3 is TGCGCCAGCAGCGGCACCGGGACAGCCTACGAGCAGTACTTC.

This chain uses TRBV7-2 with TRBJ2-3; TRBD1 agrees at 7 bases. V trimming: 5 bases; J trimming: 0 bases; junction bases outside the gene matches: 8. The germline CDR1 and CDR2 sequences are SGHTA and FQGNSA. CDR3 length: 16 amino acids. The CDR3 region is CASSRGQASSTDTQYF. CDR3 DNA sequence: TGTGCCAGCAGCAGAGGACAGGCTTCTAGCACAGATACGCAGTATTTT.

V usage is TRBV28 and J usage is TRBJ2-1; D ambiguous. Per the germline V gene, CDR1 is MDHEN and CDR2 is SYDVKM. The V gene lost 6 bases and the J gene lost 1 base, with 4 bases spanning the gap. The CDR3 totals 12 residues. CDR3 bases: TGTGCCAGCAGGGAGTCCTACAATGAGCAGTTCTTC. This encodes CASRESYNEQFF.

The CDR3 DNA reads as TGTGCCTGGAGAGGCCGGGACTTTTTTCAAGAGACCCAGTACTTC. Protein: CAWRGRDFFQETQYF. The rearrangement uses TRBV30 and TRBJ2-5; maybe TRBD2 (6 bases). The V gene's germline CDR1 is GTSNPN and CDR2 SVGIG (reference sequence). There are 15 residues in the CDR3. Trimming removed 3 bases from V and 2 bases from J, with 16 bases in between.

This chain connects TRBV28 to TRBJ2-1; D is possibly TRBD2 (5 bases). This CDR3 comprises 15 residues. V shed 4 bases and J shed 2 bases, with 12 bases lying between them. Germline-derived CDR1 and CDR2 are MDHEN and SYDVKM. CDR3 in DNA: TGTGCCAGCAGTTCAGCGGCTTCGCCCTACAATGAGCAGTTCTTC. Translation: CASSSAASPYNEQFF.